These 13 T cell receptor beta chains were sequenced from one sample in a study of T cell responses to AZD1222 COVID-19 vaccine. Method: immunoSEQ multiplex PCR; TCRdb's copy keeps in-frame clones and lacks some. In the table there are approximately 160,000 clones, 90% of which are singletons. The sample was peripheral blood, taken on day 0 of AZD1222 vaccination. The origin of the receptors is an adult in good health.

About this clone itself: The sample holds other DNA sequences that translate to the same CDR3. The V gene is TRBV28, the J gene TRBJ2-6, with D hard to call. CDR1 and CDR2 from the germline V gene are MDHEN and SYDVKM. The CDR3 loop spans 13 amino acids. Trimming took off 6 bases at V and 1 base at J, with 4 bases between the two ends. CDR3 in DNA: TGTGCCAGCAGACTGTCTGGGGCCAACGTCCTGACTTTC. It is translated as CASRLSGANVLTF.

The chain combines TRBV28 with TRBJ1-4, with no clear D. This CDR3 spans 16 amino acids. Germline V gives CDR1 MDHEN, CDR2 SYDVKM. The V end lost 1 base, the J end lost 3 bases, and 12 bases lay between the germline ends. In DNA, the CDR3 is TGTGCCAGCAGTTTATCACGGGTTGGGGCTAATGAAAAACTGTTTTTT. Amino acid sequence: CASSLSRVGANEKLFF.

This clone was observed once. This chain uses TRBV7-3 with TRBJ2-5, with 13 bases lining up with TRBD2. This CDR3 is 16 amino acids long. Per germline, CDR1 SGHTA and CDR2 FQGTGA. The ends lost 5 bases at V and 5 bases at J; junction bases unmatched: 8. CDR3 sequence: CASSPKGLAGWETQYF. In nucleotides, the CDR3 is TGTGCCAGCAGCCCCAAGGGACTAGCGGGGTGGGAGACCCAGTACTTC.

This chain connects TRBV18 to TRBJ1-5; D is unclear. The CDR3 extends over 14 amino acids. Trimming removed 3 bases at V and 3 bases at J, with 9 bases between. The germline V gene has CDR1 KGHSH and CDR2 LQKENI. This chain's CDR3 is CASSPTKFNQPQHF. CDR3 DNA: TGTGCCAGCTCACCGACGAAATTCAATCAGCCCCAGCATTTT. Supplemented by reference TRBV18 and TRBJ1-5, the full variable domain reads NAGVMQNPRHLVRRRGQEARLRCSPMKGHSHVYWYRQLPEEGLKFMVYLQKENIIDESGMPKERFSAEFPKEGPSILRIQQVVRGDSAAYFCASSPTKFNQPQHFGDGTRLSIL.

In this sample, this clone turned up once. This sequence joins TRBV18 and TRBJ2-7, with 10 bases that match TRBD2. Germline CDR1 and CDR2: KGHSH and LQKENI. This CDR3 contains 15 residues. The trim removed 3 bases at V and 4 bases at J, leaving 6 bases unmatched. CDR3 sequence (DNA): TGTGCCAGCTCACCTACTAGCGGGGCCCAGTACGAGCAGTACTTC. It yields the protein CASSPTSGAQYEQYF.

The chain has TRBV6-5 and TRBJ2-2; TRBD2 matches at 8 bases. In germline, CDR1 is MNHEY, CDR2 SVGAGI. With 8 bases clipped from V and 4 bases from J, the junction kept 12 bases outside the gene matches. This CDR3 is 16 amino acids long. The CDR3 nucleotides read TGTGCCAGCTGTTCCCAGGCGGGGGGAGGCACCGGGGAGCTGTTTTTT. It translates to CASCSQAGGGTGELFF.

The gene calls are TRBV5-1 and TRBJ2-5, with D possibly being TRBD1 (7 bases). V lost 6 bases to trimming and J lost 0 bases, with 12 bases between them. The CDR3 has 14 residues. The V gene's germline CDR1 is SGHRS and CDR2 YFSETQ. CDR3 nucleotide sequence: TGCGCCAGCACCACAGGGGACTACCAAGAGACCCAGTACTTC. Translating it yields CASTTGDYQETQYF.

The genes are TRBV6-5 and TRBJ2-5, with D possibly called TRBD1 or TRBD2 (5 bases each). The V end was cut by 4 bases, the J end by 5 bases, with 20 bases between. This CDR3 is 16 amino acids long. The germline V gene has CDR1 MNHEY and CDR2 SVGAGI. In DNA form, the CDR3 reads TGTGCCAGCAGTTCGGCCGGGCCTTGGGGGTACGAGACCCAGTACTTC. This encodes CASSSAGPWGYETQYF.

The V and J genes are TRBV28 and TRBJ1-1; D not certain. The CDR3 contains 11 residues. V was shortened by 7 bases and J by 0 bases, with 3 bases between the two germline ends. Germline lookup yields CDR1 MDHEN and CDR2 SYDVKM. The DNA of the CDR3 is TGTGCCAGCATCCTGAACACTGAAGCTTTCTTT. It translates to CASILNTEAFF.

The chain has TRBV6-1 and TRBJ1-2; D gene uncertain. The length of the CDR3 is 14 residues. Germline CDR1 and CDR2: MNHNS and SASEGT. Between the trimmed V and J ends, which lost 1 base and 6 bases, there was a span of 12 bases. The CDR3, as DNA: TGTGCCAGCAGTGAAGGAGGGAATCTGGATGGCTACACCTTC. It translates to CASSEGGNLDGYTF.

The chain employs TRBV10-2 and TRBJ1-2; possibly TRBD1 for D (6 bases). Germline assignment: CDR1 WSHSY and CDR2 SAAADI. V shed 0 bases and J shed 8 bases, with 16 bases lying between them. This CDR3 is built from 15 residues. DNA of the CDR3: TGCGCCAGCAGTGAGTCCCCTCCGGGGGCGCGGGGCTACACCTTC. Its translation is CASSESPPGARGYTF.

The J gene is TRBJ1-5, the V gene TRBV6-1, with no clear D. V was trimmed by 0 bases and J by 10 bases, leaving 13 bases between them. This CDR3 comprises 14 residues. CDR1 is MNHNS, CDR2 SASEGT, per germline. Here the CDR3 DNA reads TGTGCCAGCAGTGAAGCGGTCCGGTCTTCACCCCAGCATTTT. Amino acids: CASSEAVRSSPQHF.

The rearrangement uses TRBV13 and TRBJ1-1; 10 bases match TRBD1. The V gene's germline CDR1 is PRHDT and CDR2 FYEKMQ (reference sequence). The CDR3 runs to 14 residues. V was pared by 5 bases and J by 6 bases, with 6 bases of the junction left unmatched. The CDR3 is CASSRQGAVPEAFF. CDR3 nucleotides: TGTGCCAGCAGCAGACAGGGGGCTGTACCTGAAGCTTTCTTT.